The 15 T cell receptor beta chains listed next were all sequenced from one sample in a study of blood T cell repertoires in COVID-19. The method was immunoSEQ multiplex PCR; TCRdb's version includes in-frame clones alone and lacks a portion of them. Of around 200,000 clones detected, 70% to 90% appear once; the ten largest clones hold about 4.5%. Material for sequencing was PBMCs or T cells enriched from blood (not recorded which). Receptor source: a woman between 25 and 40 years old who had been exposed to COVID-19.

The V gene is TRBV28, the J gene TRBJ2-7; D perhaps matches TRBD1 (5 bases). The CDR3 length is 11 residues. Per the germline V gene, CDR1 is MDHEN and CDR2 is SYDVKM. Deletions cut 5 bases from V and 4 bases from J, with 6 bases between. For the CDR3, the DNA is TGTGCCAGCAGTCAGGGATACGAGCAGTACTTC. It codes for CASSQGYEQYF.

At least ten counts were recorded for this clone. The chain couples TRBV2 to TRBJ1-5; D is uncertain. V lost 4 bases, J lost 0 bases, and 7 bases lay in between. Germline CDR1 reads SNHLY; CDR2 reads FYNNEI. This CDR3 comprises 14 residues. For the CDR3, the DNA is TGTGCCAGCAGTGGAGTTAATAGCAATCAGCCCCAGCATTTT. Its translation is CASSGVNSNQPQHF. The entire variable domain, with the rest obtained from reference TRBV2 and TRBJ1-5, is as follows: EPEVTQTPSHQVTQMGQEVILRCVPISNHLYFYWYRQILGQKVEFLVSFYNNEISEKSEIFDDQFSVERPDGSNFTLKIRSTKLEDSAMYFCASSGVNSNQPQHFGDGTRLSIL.

The genes are TRBV5-5 and TRBJ1-5, with 8 positions matching TRBD1. Germline lookup yields CDR1 SGHKS and CDR2 YYEKEE (reference sequence). This CDR3 region has 18 residues. V shed 0 bases, J shed 7 bases, and the junction held 15 bases outside the gene matches. This chain's CDR3 is CASSLVWTPGGWRQPQHF. CDR3 nucleotide sequence: TGTGCCAGCAGCTTGGTATGGACCCCAGGGGGCTGGAGGCAGCCCCAGCATTTT.

The chain employs TRBV7-2 and TRBJ2-3; TRBD2 matches at 7 bases. The CDR3 contains 15 residues. Looked up from germline, CDR1 is SGHTA and CDR2 is FQGNSA. The trim removed 1 base at V and 4 bases at J, leaving 5 bases unmatched. CDR3 in amino acids: CASSLVGGGADTQYF. DNA of the CDR3: TGTGCCAGCAGCTTAGTTGGGGGAGGGGCAGATACGCAGTATTTT.

The chain links TRBV12-5 to TRBJ2-1; D is undetermined. V was cut by 3 bases and J by 3 bases, with 6 bases left in between. The CDR3 has 13 residues. Germline CDR1 reads LGHNT; CDR2 reads FRNRAP. CDR3 residues: CASGFNSYNEQFF. DNA for the CDR3: TGTGCTAGTGGTTTTAACAGCTACAATGAGCAGTTCTTC.

This chain uses TRBV29-1 with TRBJ1-2; no clear D gene. Trimming pared 1 base from V and 2 bases from J, leaving 5 bases between. The CDR3 is 12 amino acids. Germline loops: CDR1 SQVTM, CDR2 ANQGSEA. CDR3 DNA sequence: TGCAGCGTTGAAGCCAGGAACTATGGCTACACCTTC. Translated, it gives CSVEARNYGYTF.

Notes on this clone: Other DNA variants within this sample encode the same CDR3. The genes are TRBV9 and TRBJ2-7; perhaps TRBD2 as D (6 bases). The CDR3 contains 14 residues. With 4 bases removed from V and 1 base from J, the gap between germline ends came to 12 bases. CDR1 and CDR2 (germline): SGDLS, YYNGEE. The CDR3 bases are TGTGCCAGCAGCCCTGGGGGGTCGTCCTACGAGCAGTACTTC. It specifies CASSPGGSSYEQYF.

The rearrangement uses TRBV9 and TRBJ1-3, with no clear D. V was clipped by 4 bases and J by 0 bases, with 26 bases between them. CDR1 and CDR2 (germline): SGDLS, YYNGEE. The CDR3 sequence is 20 residues long. Here the CDR3 reads CASSPHPGSSRVGSGNTIYF. In DNA form, the CDR3 reads TGTGCCAGCAGCCCCCACCCGGGCTCTAGCCGGGTAGGCTCTGGAAACACCATATATTTT.

This chain uses TRBV5-6 with TRBJ2-7; 8 bases map to TRBD2. The CDR3 totals 17 residues. J gave up 5 bases and V 1 base, and 14 bases lay outside the gene matches. Germline values: CDR1 SGHDT, CDR2 YYEEEE. In DNA, the CDR3 is TGTGCCAGCAGCTTGCACTACGGGGGGGCATTCGAAGACGAGCAGTACTTC. Protein: CASSLHYGGAFEDEQYF.

This clone was seen a single time. The gene calls are TRBV27 and TRBJ1-5, with TRBD1 identical over 9 bases. The trim removed 7 bases at V and 4 bases at J, leaving 8 bases unmatched. Germline V gene lookup returns CDR1 MNHEY and CDR2 SMNVEV (reference sequence). The CDR3 runs 15 residues. The CDR3 reads CASKTGTGTNQPQHF. The CDR3 nucleotides read TGTGCCAGCAAGACCGGGACAGGGACAAATCAGCCCCAGCATTTT.

For the CDR3, the DNA is TGCGCCAGCAGCCAAACGGGACTCAACGAATACAATGAGCAGTTCTTC. Protein sequence: CASSQTGLNEYNEQFF. The chain employs TRBV4-1 and TRBJ2-1; TRBD2 might be the D (6 bases). The CDR3 is made up of 16 amino acids. Germline loops: CDR1 MGHRA, CDR2 YSYEKL. Between the trimmed V and J ends, which lost 2 bases and 4 bases, there was a span of 15 bases.

The chain links TRBV6-5 to TRBJ1-2, with 7 bases matching TRBD1. There are 13 residues in the CDR3. The ends lost 8 bases at V and 3 bases at J; junction bases unmatched: 6. From germline, CDR1 is MNHEY and CDR2 SVGAGI. In nucleotides, the CDR3 is TGTGCCAGCCGGACAGGATCAGACTATGGCTACACCTTC. This translates into CASRTGSDYGYTF.

The CDR3 DNA reads as TGTGCCAGCAGTTTACAGACAGGGGGCTACGAGCAGTACTTC. Translation gives CASSLQTGGYEQYF. The chain couples TRBV27 to TRBJ2-7; 9 bases align to TRBD1. This CDR3 comprises 14 residues. Looked up from germline, CDR1 is MNHEY and CDR2 is SMNVEV (reference sequence). The J segment lost 3 bases and the V segment lost 2 bases, leaving 2 bases of the junction unmatched.

The V gene is TRBV5-4, the J gene TRBJ1-1, with D uncertain. This CDR3 contains 14 residues. CDR1 SGHNT and CDR2 YYREEE come from the germline V gene (reference sequence). V lost 1 base and J lost 3, with 10 bases in between. The CDR3 here is CASSLRIGDTEAFF. In DNA, the CDR3 is TGTGCCAGCAGCTTGCGGATTGGAGACACTGAAGCTTTCTTT.

The chain carries TRBV24-1 and TRBJ2-5; tentatively, D is TRBD2 (6 bases). There are 15 residues in the CDR3. Germline V gives CDR1 KGHDR, CDR2 SFDVKD. V was clipped by 3 bases and J by 4 bases, with 14 bases between them. The CDR3 sequence is CATSDGRGPGETQYF. CDR3 DNA: TGTGCCACCAGTGATGGGCGGGGCCCGGGAGAGACCCAGTACTTC.